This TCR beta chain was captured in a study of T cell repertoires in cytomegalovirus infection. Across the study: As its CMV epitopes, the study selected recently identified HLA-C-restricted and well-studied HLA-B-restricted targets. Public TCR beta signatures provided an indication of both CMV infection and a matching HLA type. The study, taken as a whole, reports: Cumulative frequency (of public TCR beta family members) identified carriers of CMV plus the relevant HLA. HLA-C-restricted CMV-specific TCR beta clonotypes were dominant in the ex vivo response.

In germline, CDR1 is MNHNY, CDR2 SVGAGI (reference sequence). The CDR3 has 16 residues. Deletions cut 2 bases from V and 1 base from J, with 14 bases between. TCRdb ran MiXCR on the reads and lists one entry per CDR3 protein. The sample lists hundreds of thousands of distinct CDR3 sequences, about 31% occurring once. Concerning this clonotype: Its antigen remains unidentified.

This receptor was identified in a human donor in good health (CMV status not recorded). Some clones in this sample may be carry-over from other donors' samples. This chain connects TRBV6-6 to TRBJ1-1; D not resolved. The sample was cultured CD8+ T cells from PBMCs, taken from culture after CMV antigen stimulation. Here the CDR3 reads CASSYPEIERNTEAFF. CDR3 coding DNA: TGTGCCAGCAGTTACCCAGAAATAGAAAGGAACACTGAAGCTTTCTTT.